This record covers a single T cell receptor (beta chain). What it recognizes is unknown. The data were obtained in a study of T cell clonotyping in hematopoietic cell transplantation. Findings and limits, study-wide: Few recipient clonotypes overlapped donors; over 95% were de novo at given depth. CD4 and CD8 repertoire contributions could not be separated without sorting.

Libraries were prepared by immunoSEQ multiplex PCR; TCRdb keeps only in-frame clonotypes and omits some of them. This table has about 14,000 clones, 85% to 90% appearing once. The CDR3 length is 12 residues. Germline CDR1 reads SQVTM; CDR2 reads ANQGSEA. Trimming removed 7 bases from V and 4 bases from J; junction bases left unmatched: 5. The clonotype comes from a male patient between 50 and 60 years old who had an allogeneic stem cell transplant from an unrelated donor, so T cells may come from the graft donor. Some clones in this sample may be carry-over from other donors' samples. Sequenced here: PBMCs, sampled 100 days after allogeneic stem cell transplant. The chain employs TRBV29-1 and TRBJ1-1, with 8 bases fitting TRBD1. The CDR3 region is CSGHTGGTEAFF. DNA for the CDR3: TGCAGCGGGCACACAGGGGGCACTGAAGCTTTCTTT. Full variable domain (rest looked up from reference TRBV29-1 and TRBJ1-1): SAVISQKPSRDICQRGTSLTIQCQVDSQVTMMFWYRQQPGQSLTLIATANQGSEATYESGFVIDKFPISRPNLTFSTLTVSNMSPEDSSIYLCSGHTGGTEAFFGQGTRLTVV.